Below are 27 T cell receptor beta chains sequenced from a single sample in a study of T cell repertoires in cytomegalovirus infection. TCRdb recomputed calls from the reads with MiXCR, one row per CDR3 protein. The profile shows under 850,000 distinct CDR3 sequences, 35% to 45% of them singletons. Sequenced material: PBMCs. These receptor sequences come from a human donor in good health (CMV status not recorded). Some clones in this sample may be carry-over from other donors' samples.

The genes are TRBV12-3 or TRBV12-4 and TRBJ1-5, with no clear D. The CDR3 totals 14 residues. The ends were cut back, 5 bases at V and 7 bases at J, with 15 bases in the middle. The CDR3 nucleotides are TGTGCCAGCAGTAAAGGACTAGCGAGGCAGCCCCAGCATTTT. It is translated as CASSKGLARQPQHF.

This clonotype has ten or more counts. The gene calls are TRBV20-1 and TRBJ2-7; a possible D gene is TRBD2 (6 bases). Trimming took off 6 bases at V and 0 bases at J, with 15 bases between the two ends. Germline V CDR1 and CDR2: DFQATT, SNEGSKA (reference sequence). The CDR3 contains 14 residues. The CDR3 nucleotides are TGCAGTGCCACTCGGGCGGGATACTCCTACGAGCAGTACTTC. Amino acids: CSATRAGYSYEQYF.

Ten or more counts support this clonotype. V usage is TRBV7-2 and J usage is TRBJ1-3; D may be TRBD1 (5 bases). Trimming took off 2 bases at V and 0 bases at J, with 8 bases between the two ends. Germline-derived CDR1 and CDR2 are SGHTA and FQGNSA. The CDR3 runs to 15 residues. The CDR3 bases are TGTGCCAGCAGCTTATGGGGCAGCTCTGGAAACACCATATATTTT. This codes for CASSLWGSSGNTIYF.

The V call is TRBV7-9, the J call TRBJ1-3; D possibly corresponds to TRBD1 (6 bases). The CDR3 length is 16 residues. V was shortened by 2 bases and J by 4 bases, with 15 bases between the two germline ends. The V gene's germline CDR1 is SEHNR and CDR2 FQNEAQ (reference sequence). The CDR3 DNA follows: TGTGCCAGCAGCTTAAGCGGCGGGGGGGGCGGAAACACCATATATTTT. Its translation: CASSLSGGGGGNTIYF.

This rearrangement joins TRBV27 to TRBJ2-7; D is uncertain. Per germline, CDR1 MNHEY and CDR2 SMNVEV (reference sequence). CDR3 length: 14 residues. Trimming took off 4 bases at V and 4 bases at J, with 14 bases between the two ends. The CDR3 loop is CASSSRRSLYEQYF. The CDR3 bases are TGTGCCAGCAGTTCCCGACGGTCCCTTTACGAGCAGTACTTC.

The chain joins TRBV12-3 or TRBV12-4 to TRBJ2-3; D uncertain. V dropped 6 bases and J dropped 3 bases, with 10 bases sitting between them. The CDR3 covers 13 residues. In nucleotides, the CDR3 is TGTGCCAGCAGCCAGCTAAGGACAGATACGCAGTATTTT. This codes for CASSQLRTDTQYF.

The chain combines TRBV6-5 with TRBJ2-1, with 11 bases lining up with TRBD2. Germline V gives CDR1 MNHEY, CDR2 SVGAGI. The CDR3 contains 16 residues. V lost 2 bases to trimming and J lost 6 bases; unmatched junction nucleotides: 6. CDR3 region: CASSYGPSGRSNEQFF. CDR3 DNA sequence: TGTGCCAGCAGTTACGGGCCTAGCGGGAGGTCCAATGAGCAGTTCTTC.

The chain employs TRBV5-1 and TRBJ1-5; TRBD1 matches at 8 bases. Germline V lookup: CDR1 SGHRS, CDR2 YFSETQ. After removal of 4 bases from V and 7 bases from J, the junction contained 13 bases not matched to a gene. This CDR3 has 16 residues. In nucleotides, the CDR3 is TGCGCCAGCAGCCGGGGACTCGGACAGGGTCGACAGCCCCAGCATTTT. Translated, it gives CASSRGLGQGRQPQHF.

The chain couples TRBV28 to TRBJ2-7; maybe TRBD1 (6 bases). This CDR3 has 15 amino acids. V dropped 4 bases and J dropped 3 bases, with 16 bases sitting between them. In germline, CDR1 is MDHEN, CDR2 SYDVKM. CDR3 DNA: TGTGCCAGCAGTTGGTCCCGACAGGTAATCTACGAGCAGTACTTC. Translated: CASSWSRQVIYEQYF.

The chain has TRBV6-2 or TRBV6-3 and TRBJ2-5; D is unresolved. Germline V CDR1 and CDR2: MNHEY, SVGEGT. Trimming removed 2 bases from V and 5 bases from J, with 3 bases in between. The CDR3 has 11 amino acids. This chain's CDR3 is CASSYLETQYF. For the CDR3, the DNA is TGTGCCAGCAGTTACCTGGAGACCCAGTACTTC.

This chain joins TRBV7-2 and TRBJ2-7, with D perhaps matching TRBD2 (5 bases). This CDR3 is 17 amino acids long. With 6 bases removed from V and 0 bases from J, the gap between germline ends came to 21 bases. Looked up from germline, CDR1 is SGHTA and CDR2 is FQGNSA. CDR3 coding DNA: TGTGCCAGCAGTTTAACGGGGTCGAGTCTAAGCTCCTACGAGCAGTACTTC. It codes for CASSLTGSSLSSYEQYF.

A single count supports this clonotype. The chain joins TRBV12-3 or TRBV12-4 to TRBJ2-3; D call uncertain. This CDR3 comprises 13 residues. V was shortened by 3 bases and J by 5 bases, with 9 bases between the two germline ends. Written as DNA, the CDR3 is TGTGCCAGCAGTTTTCCCCCCCGAGATACGCAGTATTTT. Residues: CASSFPPRDTQYF.

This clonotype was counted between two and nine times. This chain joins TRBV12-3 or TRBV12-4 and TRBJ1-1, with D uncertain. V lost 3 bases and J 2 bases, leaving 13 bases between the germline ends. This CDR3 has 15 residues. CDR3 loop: CASSFRTFGNTEAFF. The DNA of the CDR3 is TGTGCCAGCAGTTTTCGGACCTTTGGAAACACTGAAGCTTTCTTT.

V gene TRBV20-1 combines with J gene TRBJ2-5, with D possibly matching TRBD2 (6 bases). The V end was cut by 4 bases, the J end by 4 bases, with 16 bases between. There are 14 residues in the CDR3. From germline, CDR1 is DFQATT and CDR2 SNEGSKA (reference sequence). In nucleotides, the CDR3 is TGCAGTGCTACTGAGGCCCTGGGGGGAGAGACCCAGTACTTC. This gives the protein CSATEALGGETQYF.

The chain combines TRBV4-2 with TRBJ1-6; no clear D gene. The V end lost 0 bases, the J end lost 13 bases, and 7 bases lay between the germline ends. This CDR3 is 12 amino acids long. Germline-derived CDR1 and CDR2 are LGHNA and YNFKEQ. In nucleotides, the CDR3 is TGTGCCAGCAGCCAAGATAGTTCCCCCCTCCACTTT. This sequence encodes CASSQDSSPLHF.

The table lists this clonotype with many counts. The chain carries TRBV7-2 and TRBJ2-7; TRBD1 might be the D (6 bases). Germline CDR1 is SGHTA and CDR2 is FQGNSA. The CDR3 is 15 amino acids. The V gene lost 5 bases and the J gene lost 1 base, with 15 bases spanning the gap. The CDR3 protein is CASSMRQVVSYEQYF. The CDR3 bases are TGTGCCAGCAGCATGCGACAGGTGGTTTCCTACGAGCAGTACTTC.

The CDR3 spells CASRRDSQGGQFF. CDR3 nucleotides: TGTGCCAGCAGGAGGGACAGCCAGGGTGGGCAGTTCTTC. The chain links TRBV6-1 to TRBJ2-1, with TRBD1 matching over 7 bases. The CDR3 runs to 13 residues. The germline gives CDR1 MNHNS, CDR2 SASEGT. The V segment lost 6 bases and the J segment 12 bases; nucleotides outside the gene matches: 11.

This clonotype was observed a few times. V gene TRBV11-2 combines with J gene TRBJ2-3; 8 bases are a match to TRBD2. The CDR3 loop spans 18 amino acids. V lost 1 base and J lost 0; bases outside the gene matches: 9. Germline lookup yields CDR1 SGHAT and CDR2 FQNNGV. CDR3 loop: CASSLVFARGVSTDTQYF. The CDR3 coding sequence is TGTGCCAGCAGCTTAGTTTTCGCGCGGGGGGTTAGCACAGATACGCAGTATTTT.

CDR3 in amino acids: CASSLAPWTVGAGHTEAFF. CDR3 coding DNA: TGTGCCAGCAGCTTGGCGCCTTGGACAGTGGGCGCGGGGCACACTGAAGCTTTCTTT. V gene TRBV5-4 combines with J gene TRBJ1-1, with D possibly matching TRBD1 (6 bases). The CDR3 sequence is 19 residues long. Trimming pared 0 bases from V and 3 bases from J, leaving 24 bases between. Germline V gives CDR1 SGHNT, CDR2 YYREEE (reference sequence). The full variable domain, with the rest looked up from reference TRBV5-4 and TRBJ1-1, is ETGVTQSPTHLIKTRGQQVTLRCSSQSGHNTVSWYQQALGQGPQFIFQYYREEENGRGNFPPRFSGLQFPNYSSELNVNALELDDSALYLCASSLAPWTVGAGHTEAFFGQGTRLTVV.

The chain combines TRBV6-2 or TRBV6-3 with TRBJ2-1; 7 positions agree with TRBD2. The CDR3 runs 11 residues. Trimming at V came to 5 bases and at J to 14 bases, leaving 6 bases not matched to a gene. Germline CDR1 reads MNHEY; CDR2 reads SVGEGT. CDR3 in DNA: TGTGCCAGCAGTGCGCGGGAGTTGAAGTTCTTC. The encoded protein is CASSARELKFF.

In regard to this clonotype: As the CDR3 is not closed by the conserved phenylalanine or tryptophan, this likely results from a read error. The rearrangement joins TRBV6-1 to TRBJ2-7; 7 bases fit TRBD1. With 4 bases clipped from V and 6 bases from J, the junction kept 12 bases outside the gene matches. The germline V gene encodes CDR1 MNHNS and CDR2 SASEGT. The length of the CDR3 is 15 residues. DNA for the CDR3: TGTGCCAGCAGTGGGAACCATCAAACAGGGGTCGAGCAGTACTTA. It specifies CASSGNHQTGVEQYL.

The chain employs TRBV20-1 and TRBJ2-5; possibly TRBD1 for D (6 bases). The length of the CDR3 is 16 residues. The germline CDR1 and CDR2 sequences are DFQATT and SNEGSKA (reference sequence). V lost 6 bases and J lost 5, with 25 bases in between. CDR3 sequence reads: CSARSAQGLRWETQYF. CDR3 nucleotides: TGCAGTGCCCGGTCAGCACAGGGTTTAAGGTGGGAGACCCAGTACTTC.

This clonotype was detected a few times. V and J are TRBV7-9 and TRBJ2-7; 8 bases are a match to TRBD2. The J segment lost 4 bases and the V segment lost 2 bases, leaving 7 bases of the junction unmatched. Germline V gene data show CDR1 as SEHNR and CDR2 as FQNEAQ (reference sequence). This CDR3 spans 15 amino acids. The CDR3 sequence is CASSLPAGGGYEQYF. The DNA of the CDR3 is TGTGCCAGCAGCTTACCCGCGGGGGGCGGTTACGAGCAGTACTTC. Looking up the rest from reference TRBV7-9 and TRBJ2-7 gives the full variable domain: DTGVSQNPRHKITKRGQNVTFRCDPISEHNRLYWYRQTLGQGPEFLTYFQNEAQLEKSRLLSDRFSAERPKGSFSTLEIQRTEQGDSAMYLCASSLPAGGGYEQYFGPGTRLTVT.

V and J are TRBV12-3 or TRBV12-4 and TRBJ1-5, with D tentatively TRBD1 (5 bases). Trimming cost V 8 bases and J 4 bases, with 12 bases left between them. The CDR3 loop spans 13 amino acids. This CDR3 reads CASQGRRNQPQHF. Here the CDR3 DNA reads TGTGCCAGCCAGGGACGTAGGAATCAGCCCCAGCATTTT.

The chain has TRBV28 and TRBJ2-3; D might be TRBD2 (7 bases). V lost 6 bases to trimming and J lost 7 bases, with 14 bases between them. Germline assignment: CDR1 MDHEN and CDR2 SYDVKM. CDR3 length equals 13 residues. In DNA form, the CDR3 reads TGTGCCAGCAGCCGAAAGGGGGGGAATACGCAGTATTTT. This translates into CASSRKGGNTQYF.

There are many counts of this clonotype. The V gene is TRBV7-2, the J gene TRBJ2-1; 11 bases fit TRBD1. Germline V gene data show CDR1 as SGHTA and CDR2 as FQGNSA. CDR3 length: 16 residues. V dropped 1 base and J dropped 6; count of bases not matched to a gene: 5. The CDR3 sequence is CASSLGPGTGGNEQFF. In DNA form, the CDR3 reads TGTGCCAGCAGCTTAGGCCCTGGGACAGGGGGCAATGAGCAGTTCTTC.

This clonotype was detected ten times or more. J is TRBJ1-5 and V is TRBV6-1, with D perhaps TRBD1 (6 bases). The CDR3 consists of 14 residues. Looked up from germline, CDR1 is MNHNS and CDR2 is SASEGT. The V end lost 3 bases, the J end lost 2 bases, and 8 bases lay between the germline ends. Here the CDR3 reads CASSDRQGNQPQHF. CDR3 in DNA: TGTGCCAGCAGTGATAGACAGGGCAATCAGCCCCAGCATTTT.